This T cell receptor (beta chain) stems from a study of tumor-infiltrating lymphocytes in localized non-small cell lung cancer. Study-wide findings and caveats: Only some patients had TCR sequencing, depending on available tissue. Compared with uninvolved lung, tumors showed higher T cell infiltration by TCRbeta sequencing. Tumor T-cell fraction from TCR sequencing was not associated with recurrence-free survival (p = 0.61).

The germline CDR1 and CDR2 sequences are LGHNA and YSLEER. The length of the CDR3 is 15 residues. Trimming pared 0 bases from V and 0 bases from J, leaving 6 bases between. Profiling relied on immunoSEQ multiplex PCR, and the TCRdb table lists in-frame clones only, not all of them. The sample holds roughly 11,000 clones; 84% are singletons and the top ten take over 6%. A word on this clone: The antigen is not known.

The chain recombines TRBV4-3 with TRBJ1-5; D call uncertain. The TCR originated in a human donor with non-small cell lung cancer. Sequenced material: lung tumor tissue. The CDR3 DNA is TGCGCCAGCAGCCAAGATTTCAATAGCAATCAGCCCCAGCATTTT. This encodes CASSQDFNSNQPQHF.